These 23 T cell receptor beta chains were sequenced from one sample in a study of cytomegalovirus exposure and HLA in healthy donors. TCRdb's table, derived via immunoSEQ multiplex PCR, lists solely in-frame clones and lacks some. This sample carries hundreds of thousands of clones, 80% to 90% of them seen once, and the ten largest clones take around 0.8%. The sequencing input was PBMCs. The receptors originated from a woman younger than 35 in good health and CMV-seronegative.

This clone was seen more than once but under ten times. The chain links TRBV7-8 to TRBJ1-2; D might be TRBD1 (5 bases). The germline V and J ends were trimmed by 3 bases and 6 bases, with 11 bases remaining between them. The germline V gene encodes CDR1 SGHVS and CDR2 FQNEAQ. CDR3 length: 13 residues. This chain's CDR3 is CASSLGQGDGYTF. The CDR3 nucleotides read TGTGCCAGCAGCTTGGGGCAGGGTGATGGCTACACCTTC.

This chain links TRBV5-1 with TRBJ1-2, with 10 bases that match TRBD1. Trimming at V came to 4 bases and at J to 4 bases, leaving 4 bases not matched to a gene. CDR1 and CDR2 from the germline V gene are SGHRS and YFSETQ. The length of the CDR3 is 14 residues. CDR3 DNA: TGCGCCAGCAGCCGGGGACAGGGGATCTATGGCTACACCTTC. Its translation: CASSRGQGIYGYTF.

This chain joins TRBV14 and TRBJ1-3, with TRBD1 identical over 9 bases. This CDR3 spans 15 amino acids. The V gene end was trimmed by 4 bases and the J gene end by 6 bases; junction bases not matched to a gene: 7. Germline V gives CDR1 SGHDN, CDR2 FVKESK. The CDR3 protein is CASSPGQGAPNTIYF. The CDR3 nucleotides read TGTGCCAGCAGCCCGGGACAGGGAGCGCCAAACACCATATATTTT. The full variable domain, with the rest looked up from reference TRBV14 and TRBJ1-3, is EAGVTQFPSHSVIEKGQTVTLRCDPISGHDNLYWYRRVMGKEIKFLLHFVKESKQDESGMPNNRFLAERTGGTYSTLKVQPAELEDSGVYFCASSPGQGAPNTIYFGEGSWLTVV.

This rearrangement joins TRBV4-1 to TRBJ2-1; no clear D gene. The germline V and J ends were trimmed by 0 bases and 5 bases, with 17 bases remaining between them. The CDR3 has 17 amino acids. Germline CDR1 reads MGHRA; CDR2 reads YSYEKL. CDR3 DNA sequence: TGCGCCAGCAGCCAAGAAGTCCAAGCCCTATTAAACAATGAGCAGTTCTTC. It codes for CASSQEVQALLNNEQFF.

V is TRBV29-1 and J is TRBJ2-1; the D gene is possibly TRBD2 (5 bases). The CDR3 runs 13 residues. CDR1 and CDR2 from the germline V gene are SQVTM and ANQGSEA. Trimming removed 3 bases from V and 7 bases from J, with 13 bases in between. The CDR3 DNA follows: TGCAGCGTTGATGCTGTAGCGCTAAATGAGCAGTTCTTC. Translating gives CSVDAVALNEQFF.

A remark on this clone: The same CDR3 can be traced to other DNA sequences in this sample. CDR3 in amino acids: CASSYGTGSYNEQFF. CDR3 DNA: TGTGCCAGCAGTTACGGGACAGGATCTTACAATGAGCAGTTCTTC. The chain couples TRBV6-5 to TRBJ2-1; 8 nucleotides align to TRBD1. CDR1 and CDR2 (germline): MNHEY, SVGAGI. This CDR3 spans 15 amino acids. Trimming took 2 bases from V and 4 from J; bases not matched to a gene: 4.

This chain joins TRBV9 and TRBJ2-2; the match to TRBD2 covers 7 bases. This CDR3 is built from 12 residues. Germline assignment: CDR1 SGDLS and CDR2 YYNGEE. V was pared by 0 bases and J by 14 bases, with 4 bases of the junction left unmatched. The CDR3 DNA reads TGTGCCAGCAGCGTAGCTTCGGGGGGACTGTTTTTT. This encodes CASSVASGGLFF.

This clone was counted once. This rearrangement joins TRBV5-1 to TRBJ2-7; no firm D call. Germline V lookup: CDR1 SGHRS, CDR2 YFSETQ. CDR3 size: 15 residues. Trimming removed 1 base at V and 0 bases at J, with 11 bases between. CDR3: CASSLPPGNSYEQYF. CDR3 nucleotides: TGCGCCAGCAGCTTGCCCCCGGGTAACTCCTACGAGCAGTACTTC.

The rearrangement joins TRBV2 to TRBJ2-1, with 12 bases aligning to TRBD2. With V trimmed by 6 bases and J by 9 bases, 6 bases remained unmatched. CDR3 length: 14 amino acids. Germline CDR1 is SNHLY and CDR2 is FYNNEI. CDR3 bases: TGTGCCAGCAGATCGGGACTAGCGGGCATTGAGCAGTTCTTC. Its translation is CASRSGLAGIEQFF.

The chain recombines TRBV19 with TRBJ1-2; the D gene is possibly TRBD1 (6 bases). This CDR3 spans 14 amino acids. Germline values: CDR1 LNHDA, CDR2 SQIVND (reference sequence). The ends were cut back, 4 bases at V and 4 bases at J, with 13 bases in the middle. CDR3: CASSTSDSGYGYTF. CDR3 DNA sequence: TGTGCCAGTAGTACATCGGACAGTGGCTATGGCTACACCTTC.

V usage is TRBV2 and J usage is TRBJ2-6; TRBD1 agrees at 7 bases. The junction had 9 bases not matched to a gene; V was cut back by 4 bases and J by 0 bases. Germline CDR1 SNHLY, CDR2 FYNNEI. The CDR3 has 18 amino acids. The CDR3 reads CASSVTGTASSGANVLTF. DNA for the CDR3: TGTGCCAGCAGTGTTACCGGGACAGCGAGCTCTGGGGCCAACGTCCTGACTTTC.

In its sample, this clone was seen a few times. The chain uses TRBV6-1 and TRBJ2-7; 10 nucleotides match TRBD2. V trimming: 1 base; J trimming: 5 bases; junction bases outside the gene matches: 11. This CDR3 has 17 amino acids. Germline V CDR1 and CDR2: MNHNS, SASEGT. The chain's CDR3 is CASSEGSGREPSNEQYF. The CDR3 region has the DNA TGTGCCAGCAGTGAAGGGAGCGGGAGGGAGCCGAGCAACGAGCAGTACTTC.

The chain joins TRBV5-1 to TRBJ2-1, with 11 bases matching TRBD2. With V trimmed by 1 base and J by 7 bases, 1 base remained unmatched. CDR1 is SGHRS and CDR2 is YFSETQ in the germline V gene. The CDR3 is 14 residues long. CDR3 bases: TGCGCCAGCAGCTTGTTAGCGGGGGGGAATGAGCAGTTCTTC. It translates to CASSLLAGGNEQFF.

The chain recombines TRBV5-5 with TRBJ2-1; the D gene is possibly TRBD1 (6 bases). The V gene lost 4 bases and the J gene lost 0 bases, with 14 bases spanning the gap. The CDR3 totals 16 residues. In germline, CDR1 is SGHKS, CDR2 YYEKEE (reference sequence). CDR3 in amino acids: CASSPLQGTSYNEQFF. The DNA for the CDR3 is TGTGCCAGCAGCCCGCTTCAGGGGACCTCCTACAATGAGCAGTTCTTC. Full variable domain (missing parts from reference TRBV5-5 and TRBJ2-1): DAGVTQSPTHLIKTRGQQVTLRCSPISGHKSVSWYQQVLGQGPQFIFQYYEKEERGRGNFPDRFSARQFPNYSSELNVNALLLGDSALYLCASSPLQGTSYNEQFFGPGTRLTVL.

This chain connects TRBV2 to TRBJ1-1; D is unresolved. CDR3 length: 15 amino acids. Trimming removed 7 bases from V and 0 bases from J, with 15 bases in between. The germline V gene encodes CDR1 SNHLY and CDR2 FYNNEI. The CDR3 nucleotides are TGTGCCAGCATCGTTAGCAATAGAATGAACACTGAAGCTTTCTTT. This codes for CASIVSNRMNTEAFF.

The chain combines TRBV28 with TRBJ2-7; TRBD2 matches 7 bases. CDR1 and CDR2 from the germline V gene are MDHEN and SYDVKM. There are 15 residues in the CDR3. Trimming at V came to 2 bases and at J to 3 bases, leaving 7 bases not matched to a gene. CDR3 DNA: TGTGCCAGCAGTTTAACTGGCGGGAGTAGCTACGAGCAGTACTTC. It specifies CASSLTGGSSYEQYF.

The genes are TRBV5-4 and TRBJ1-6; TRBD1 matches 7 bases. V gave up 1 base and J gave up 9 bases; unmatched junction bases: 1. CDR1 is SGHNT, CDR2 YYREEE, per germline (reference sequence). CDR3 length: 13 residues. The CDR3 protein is CASSLRGLSPLHF. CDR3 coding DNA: TGTGCCAGCAGCTTGAGGGGGCTTTCACCCCTCCACTTT.

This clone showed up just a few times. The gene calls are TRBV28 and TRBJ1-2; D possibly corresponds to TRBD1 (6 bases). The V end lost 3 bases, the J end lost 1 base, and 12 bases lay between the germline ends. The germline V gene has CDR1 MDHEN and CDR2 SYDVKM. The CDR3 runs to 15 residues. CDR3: CASSLSGTLNYGYTF. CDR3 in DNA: TGTGCCAGCAGTTTGTCCGGGACACTTAACTATGGCTACACCTTC.

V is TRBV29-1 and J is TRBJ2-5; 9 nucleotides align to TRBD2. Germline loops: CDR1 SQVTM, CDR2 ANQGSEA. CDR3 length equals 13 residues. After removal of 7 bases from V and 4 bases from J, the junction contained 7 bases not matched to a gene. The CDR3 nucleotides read TGCAGCGGGGGAGCAGCGGGAGGAGAGACCCAGTACTTC. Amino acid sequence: CSGGAAGGETQYF.

The CDR3 DNA reads TGTGCCAGCAGCTGGACAGACCCAGATACGCAGTATTTT. Translating it yields CASSWTDPDTQYF. The chain employs TRBV7-9 and TRBJ2-3; tentative D call: TRBD1 (6 bases). Per the germline V gene, CDR1 is SEHNR and CDR2 is FQNEAQ (reference sequence). The CDR3 has 13 amino acids. V lost 4 bases and J 4 bases, leaving 9 bases between the germline ends.

The chain's CDR3 is CASSRTGSFNEQYF. The CDR3 DNA follows: TGCGCCAGCAGCCGGACAGGGAGCTTCAACGAGCAGTACTTC. The chain joins TRBV5-1 to TRBJ2-7; 8 positions match TRBD1. The trim removed 4 bases at V and 5 bases at J, leaving 8 bases unmatched. The CDR3 has 14 residues. CDR1 is SGHRS, CDR2 YFSETQ, per germline.

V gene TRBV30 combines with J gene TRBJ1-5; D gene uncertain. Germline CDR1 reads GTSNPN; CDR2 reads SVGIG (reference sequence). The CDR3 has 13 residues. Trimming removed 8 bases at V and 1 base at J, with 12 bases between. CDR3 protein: CAVALRSNQPQHF. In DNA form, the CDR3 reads TGTGCCGTGGCCCTCAGGAGCAATCAGCCCCAGCATTTT.

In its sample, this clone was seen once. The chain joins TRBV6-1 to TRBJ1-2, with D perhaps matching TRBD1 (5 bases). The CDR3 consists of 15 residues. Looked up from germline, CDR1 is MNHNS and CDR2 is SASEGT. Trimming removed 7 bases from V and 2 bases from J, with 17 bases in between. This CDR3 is CASTPNQGINYGYTF. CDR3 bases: TGTGCCAGCACCCCCAACCAGGGTATAAACTATGGCTACACCTTC.